These 12 T cell receptor beta chains share one sample of origin, sequenced in a study of T-cell memory formation after mild COVID-19. TCRdb re-called the 5' RACE reads with MiXCR, one entry per CDR3 protein. Among 350,000 to 450,000 distinct CDR3 sequences listed, around 24% were seen once. Sequenced: PBMCs or a T cell subset sorted from them (not recorded which). These receptors were collected from an adult woman who had mild COVID-19 (a few samples of this study predate the infection). Cell type and time point are not known.

This sequence joins TRBV7-2 and TRBJ1-1; TRBD1 agrees at 7 bases. V lost 5 bases and J lost 12; bases outside the gene matches: 12. Germline V gene lookup returns CDR1 SGHTA and CDR2 FQGNSA. There are 13 residues in the CDR3. The CDR3 DNA follows: TGTGCCAGCAGCCAAGGGCAGACAGGGATGACTTTCTTT. Translation gives CASSQGQTGMTFF.

There are a few counts of this clonotype. The chain carries TRBV7-9 and TRBJ1-2; D not resolved. The CDR3 runs 13 residues. Trimming stripped 3 bases from V and 4 bases from J, with 9 bases between. CDR1 SEHNR and CDR2 FQNEAQ come from the germline V gene (reference sequence). CDR3 loop: CASSFPAGYGYTF. DNA for the CDR3: TGTGCCAGCAGCTTTCCCGCCGGCTATGGCTACACCTTC.

This clonotype came up a few times. The gene calls are TRBV5-5 and TRBJ2-7; D perhaps matches TRBD1 (5 bases). The CDR3 is made up of 15 amino acids. V lost 0 bases and J lost 3, with 13 bases in between. CDR1 is SGHKS, CDR2 YYEKEE, per germline (reference sequence). The CDR3 protein is CASSLESQGYYEQYF. The CDR3 nucleotides read TGTGCCAGCAGCTTGGAGTCGCAGGGTTACTACGAGCAGTACTTC.

V is TRBV20-1 and J is TRBJ2-7; 8 positions match TRBD2. The germline V gene has CDR1 DFQATT and CDR2 SNEGSKA (reference sequence). The CDR3 has 16 residues. V shed 0 bases and J 0 bases; nucleotides not matched to a gene: 7. Here the CDR3 reads CSARDRLAGSSYEQYF. The CDR3 bases are TGCAGTGCTAGAGATCGGCTAGCGGGCAGCTCCTACGAGCAGTACTTC.

This CDR3 reads CASTIGDRNQPQHF. Written as DNA, the CDR3 is TGTGCCAGCACCATAGGGGACCGAAATCAGCCCCAGCATTTT. This chain links TRBV12-3 or TRBV12-4 with TRBJ1-5; tentative D call: TRBD1 (5 bases). The CDR3 contains 14 residues. The germline V and J ends were trimmed by 7 bases and 4 bases, with 14 bases remaining between them.

This chain connects TRBV6-5 to TRBJ1-2; TRBD1 might be the D (6 bases). The CDR3 extends over 14 amino acids. CDR1 is MNHEY and CDR2 is SVGAGI in the germline V gene. The V end lost 6 bases, the J end lost 8 bases, and 19 bases lay between the germline ends. The CDR3 DNA sequence: TGTGCCAGCAGCCCCACCTTGGACAGATCCGGCTACACCTTC. Protein product: CASSPTLDRSGYTF.

The rearrangement joins TRBV12-3 or TRBV12-4 to TRBJ1-1; the D gene is possibly TRBD1 (6 bases). The CDR3 length is 13 residues. Trimming took off 8 bases at V and 2 bases at J, with 12 bases between the two ends. The CDR3 DNA sequence: TGTGCCAGCTCGGACAGACCCAACACTGAAGCTTTCTTT. Encoded protein: CASSDRPNTEAFF.

The rearrangement joins TRBV18 to TRBJ2-6; no clear D. Germline V gene data show CDR1 as KGHSH and CDR2 as LQKENI. The CDR3 has 14 residues. Trimming took off 8 bases at V and 4 bases at J, with 12 bases between the two ends. CDR3 in amino acids: CASASPLGANVLTF. The CDR3 DNA sequence: TGTGCCAGCGCGAGTCCTTTGGGGGCCAACGTCCTGACTTTC.

The rearrangement links TRBV6-5 to TRBJ2-1; 12 bases map to TRBD2. The CDR3 runs 15 residues. CDR1 and CDR2 (germline): MNHEY, SVGAGI. The J segment lost 8 bases and the V segment lost 8 bases, leaving 10 bases of the junction unmatched. The CDR3 nucleotides read TGTGCCAGCTCTCCCCGACTAGCGGGAGTGGATGAGCAGTTCTTC. Amino acid sequence: CASSPRLAGVDEQFF.

The rearrangement joins TRBV7-3 to TRBJ2-6, with unresolved D. The germline gives CDR1 SGHTA, CDR2 FQGTGA. The V end was cut by 2 bases, the J end by 0 bases, with 5 bases between. The CDR3 totals 15 residues. CDR3 in amino acids: CASSLQPSGANVLTF. The CDR3, as DNA: TGTGCCAGCAGCTTACAGCCCTCTGGGGCCAACGTCCTGACTTTC. Together with reference TRBV7-3 and TRBJ2-6, the CDR3 gives the full variable domain: GAGVSQTPSNKVTEKGKYVELRCDPISGHTALYWYRQSLGQGPEFLIYFQGTGAADDSGLPNDRFFAVRPEGSVSTLKIQRTERGDSAVYLCASSLQPSGANVLTFGAGSRLTVL.

This clonotype was found a few times. The chain joins TRBV27 to TRBJ1-3, with D hard to call. Trimming stripped 5 bases from V and 0 bases from J, with 17 bases between. Germline V gene lookup returns CDR1 MNHEY and CDR2 SMNVEV (reference sequence). The CDR3 runs to 17 residues. CDR3 DNA: TGTGCCAGCAGTCCGACCTATCACTACATCTCTGGAAACACCATATATTTT. This encodes CASSPTYHYISGNTIYF.

The chain is built from TRBV2 and TRBJ2-1; perhaps TRBD2 as D (6 bases). Trimming left V 7 bases short and J 7 bases short, with 23 bases between. Per germline, CDR1 SNHLY and CDR2 FYNNEI. The CDR3 length is 16 residues. The CDR3: CASTHKYSGSGNEQFF. In DNA, the CDR3 is TGTGCCAGCACCCACAAATATAGCGGAAGTGGGAATGAGCAGTTCTTC.